These T cell receptor beta chains were read from a single sample in a study of breast tumors, draining lymph nodes, adjacent tissues. MiXCR was run by TCRdb on the multiplex PCR reads, yielding one entry per CDR3 protein. The sample lists about 150,000 distinct CDR3 sequences; over 25% were seen once. Specimen: axillary lymph node tissue. The receptors shown here come from a female donor with breast cancer. Some clones in this sample may be carry-over from other donors' samples. The CDR3 runs from the conserved cysteine through the conserved F or W. D genes are given only for firm matches. A row's size may be missing; if present it is once, few, many or a size class.

V gene: TRBV6-1; CDR3 length: 14; clone size: many; J gene: TRBJ2-5; D gene: TRBD1; CDR3 protein: CAGRGTGSPGTQYF; CDR3 DNA: TGTGCCGGACGGGGGACAGGGTCACCTGGGACCCAGTACTTC
V gene: TRBV27; CDR3 length: 13; clone size: many; J gene: TRBJ1-6; D gene: -; CDR3 protein: CASSFSYNSPLHF; CDR3 DNA: TGTGCCAGCAGTTTCTCCTATAATTCACCCCTCCACTTT
V gene: TRBV7-9; CDR3 length: 18; clone size: many; J gene: TRBJ2-2; D gene: TRBD1; CDR3 protein: CASSTPRGTGGATGELFF; CDR3 DNA: TGTGCCAGCAGCACCCCACGAGGGACAGGGGGTGCCACCGGGGAGCTGTTTTTT
V gene: TRBV10-3; CDR3 length: 16; clone size: many; J gene: TRBJ1-3; D gene: TRBD1; CDR3 protein: CAISESTGGDGNTIYF; CDR3 DNA: TGTGCCATCAGTGAGTCGACAGGGGGCGATGGAAACACCATATATTTT
V gene: TRBV4-1; CDR3 length: 15; clone size: many; J gene: TRBJ2-5; D gene: -; CDR3 protein: CASSQGEDRGKTQYF; CDR3 DNA: TGCGCCAGCAGCCAAGGGGAGGACCGCGGAAAGACCCAGTACTTC
V gene: TRBV19; CDR3 length: 15; clone size: -; J gene: TRBJ2-7; D gene: TRBD2; CDR3 protein: CASSLVNSGIAEQYF; CDR3 DNA: TGTGCCAGTAGTTTGGTTAATAGCGGGATTGCCGAGCAGTACTTC
V gene: TRBV27; CDR3 length: 16; clone size: -; J gene: TRBJ1-5; D gene: TRBD1; CDR3 protein: CASSKRQGNSNQPQHF; CDR3 DNA: TGTGCCAGCAGTAAAAGACAGGGGAACAGCAATCAGCCCCAGCATTTT
V gene: TRBV10-1; CDR3 length: 13; clone size: -; J gene: TRBJ2-5; D gene: TRBD1; CDR3 protein: CASSLGGEETQYF; CDR3 DNA: TGCGCCAGCAGTCTAGGGGGCGAAGAGACCCAGTACTTC
V gene: TRBV6-2/TRBV6-3; CDR3 length: 16; clone size: many; J gene: TRBJ1-5; D gene: -; CDR3 protein: CASSEGGIDSNQPQHF; CDR3 DNA: TGTGCCAGCAGCGAGGGAGGGATAGATAGCAATCAGCCCCAGCATTTT
V gene: TRBV5-6; CDR3 length: 12; clone size: -; J gene: TRBJ1-1; D gene: -; CDR3 protein: CASSLVDTEAFF; CDR3 DNA: TGTGCCAGCAGCTTGGTAGACACGGAAGCTTTCTTT
V gene: TRBV10-2; CDR3 length: 12; clone size: many; J gene: TRBJ1-2; D gene: -; CDR3 protein: CASSDPEKGYTF; CDR3 DNA: TGCGCCAGCAGTGACCCGGAAAAAGGCTACACCTTC
V gene: TRBV12-5; CDR3 length: 16; clone size: few; J gene: TRBJ1-1; D gene: TRBD1; CDR3 protein: CASALDRGLLNTEAFF; CDR3 DNA: TGTGCTAGTGCCCTGGACAGGGGCCTCCTAAACACTGAAGCTTTCTTT
V gene: TRBV10-2; CDR3 length: 17; clone size: -; J gene: TRBJ2-5; D gene: TRBD1; CDR3 protein: CAGSESIRTGAAETQYF; CDR3 DNA: TGCGCCGGCAGTGAGTCGATCCGGACAGGGGCCGCGGAGACCCAGTACTTC
V gene: TRBV4-3; CDR3 length: 16; clone size: -; J gene: TRBJ2-3; D gene: TRBD2; CDR3 protein: CASSQEHGGGTDTQYF; CDR3 DNA: TGCGCCAGCAGCCAAGAGCATGGCGGGGGTACAGATACGCAGTATTTT
V gene: TRBV19; CDR3 length: 15; clone size: many; J gene: TRBJ1-4; D gene: TRBD1; CDR3 protein: CASMKGASWNEKLFF; CDR3 DNA: TGTGCCAGTATGAAGGGGGCCTCTTGGAATGAAAAACTGTTTTTT
V gene: TRBV27; CDR3 length: 12; clone size: many; J gene: TRBJ2-1; D gene: TRBD2; CDR3 protein: CAVREGNNEQFF; CDR3 DNA: TGTGCAGTACGGGAGGGGAACAATGAGCAGTTCTTC
V gene: TRBV7-2; CDR3 length: 13; clone size: many; J gene: TRBJ1-5; D gene: -; CDR3 protein: CASSLVSYQPQHF; CDR3 DNA: TGTGCCAGCAGCTTGGTCAGTTATCAGCCCCAGCATTTT
V gene: TRBV19; CDR3 length: 15; clone size: -; J gene: TRBJ1-6; D gene: -; CDR3 protein: CASSMEIGINSPLHF; CDR3 DNA: TGTGCCAGTAGTATGGAGATAGGGATTAATTCACCCCTCCACTTT
V gene: TRBV10-1; CDR3 length: 15; clone size: -; J gene: TRBJ2-7; D gene: -; CDR3 protein: CASSDNRDNPHEQYF; CDR3 DNA: TGCGCCAGCAGTGACAACCGGGACAATCCCCACGAGCAGTACTTC
V gene: TRBV20-1; CDR3 length: 13; clone size: many; J gene: TRBJ1-5; D gene: -; CDR3 protein: CSARRTDNQPQHF; CDR3 DNA: TGCAGTGCTCGACGGACAGACAATCAGCCCCAGCATTTT
V gene: TRBV15; CDR3 length: 13; clone size: -; J gene: TRBJ2-1; D gene: -; CDR3 protein: CAASSKALNKQFF; CDR3 DNA: TGTGCCGCCAGCAGTAAGGCCCTCAATAAGCAGTTCTTC
V gene: TRBV6-1; CDR3 length: 15; clone size: -; J gene: TRBJ1-2; D gene: -; CDR3 protein: CASTLPRGRSYGYTF; CDR3 DNA: TGTGCCAGCACTCTACCGAGGGGAAGGAGCTATGGCTACACCTTC
V gene: TRBV28; CDR3 length: 16; clone size: -; J gene: TRBJ1-1; D gene: TRBD1; CDR3 protein: CASSPVTGEWNTEAFF; CDR3 DNA: TGTGCCAGCAGTCCGGTAACAGGGGAGTGGAACACTGAAGCTTTCTTT
V gene: TRBV6-5; CDR3 length: 13; clone size: -; J gene: TRBJ2-7; D gene: TRBD1; CDR3 protein: CASSSGGPYEQYF; CDR3 DNA: TGTGCCAGCAGTTCAGGGGGTCCCTACGAGCAGTACTTC
V gene: TRBV5-1; CDR3 length: 13; clone size: few; J gene: TRBJ1-1; D gene: -; CDR3 protein: CASSSELGTEAFF; CDR3 DNA: TGCGCCAGCAGCTCAGAGTTGGGCACTGAAGCTTTCTTT
V gene: TRBV24-1; CDR3 length: 19; clone size: many; J gene: TRBJ2-3; D gene: TRBD2; CDR3 protein: CATSDFASGGLTSTDTQYF; CDR3 DNA: TGTGCCACCAGTGATTTTGCTAGCGGGGGCCTTACTAGCACAGATACGCAGTATTTT
V gene: TRBV6-5; CDR3 length: 14; clone size: many; J gene: TRBJ2-3; D gene: TRBD2; CDR3 protein: CASSYKRGRDTQYF; CDR3 DNA: TGTGCCAGCAGTTACAAGCGGGGGCGGGATACGCAGTATTTT
V gene: TRBV15; CDR3 length: 15; clone size: many; J gene: TRBJ1-5; D gene: -; CDR3 protein: CATSRSQGFDQPQHF; CDR3 DNA: TGTGCCACCAGCAGATCTCAGGGTTTCGACCAGCCCCAGCATTTT
V gene: TRBV2; CDR3 length: 16; clone size: -; J gene: TRBJ1-6; D gene: -; CDR3 protein: CASSAVRTARNFPLHF; CDR3 DNA: TGTGCCAGCAGTGCAGTAAGGACGGCCCGTAATTTTCCCCTCCACTTT
V gene: TRBV4-2; CDR3 length: 15; clone size: few; J gene: TRBJ1-1; D gene: -; CDR3 protein: CASSRPDVLNTEAFF; CDR3 DNA: TGTGCCAGCAGCCGACCGGACGTTCTGAACACTGAAGCTTTCTTT
V gene: TRBV6-5; CDR3 length: 14; clone size: -; J gene: TRBJ2-3; D gene: TRBD1; CDR3 protein: CASSHRGLKDTQYF; CDR3 DNA: TGTGCCAGCAGTCACAGGGGGCTCAAGGATACGCAGTATTTT
V gene: TRBV10-1; CDR3 length: 12; clone size: -; J gene: TRBJ2-1; D gene: -; CDR3 protein: CASSGTLYEQFF; CDR3 DNA: TGCGCCAGCAGTGGGACTTTATATGAGCAGTTCTTC
V gene: TRBV20-1; CDR3 length: 15; clone size: -; J gene: TRBJ2-5; D gene: -; CDR3 protein: CSAGGWLTNQETQYF; CDR3 DNA: TGCAGTGCCGGCGGTTGGCTCACTAACCAAGAGACCCAGTACTTC
V gene: TRBV10-2; CDR3 length: 17; clone size: many; J gene: TRBJ2-3; D gene: TRBD2; CDR3 protein: CASSERGGGRGTDTQYF; CDR3 DNA: TGCGCCAGCAGTGAGCGCGGGGGGGGCCGCGGCACAGATACGCAGTATTTT
V gene: TRBV30; CDR3 length: 15; clone size: many; J gene: TRBJ1-2; D gene: -; CDR3 protein: CAWSPPGAYLHGYTF; CDR3 DNA: TGTGCCTGGAGTCCCCCGGGGGCGTACCTACATGGCTACACCTTC
V gene: TRBV19; CDR3 length: 16; clone size: many; J gene: TRBJ2-1; D gene: TRBD2; CDR3 protein: CASSSRLAGRYNEQFF; CDR3 DNA: TGTGCCAGTAGTTCCAGACTAGCGGGGCGCTACAATGAGCAGTTCTTC
V gene: TRBV15; CDR3 length: 17; clone size: many; J gene: TRBJ1-2; D gene: -; CDR3 protein: CATSRDRVIGRNYGYTF; CDR3 DNA: TGTGCCACCAGCAGAGATCGAGTTATAGGGAGAAACTATGGCTACACCTTC
V gene: TRBV28; CDR3 length: 14; clone size: few; J gene: TRBJ1-5; D gene: -; CDR3 protein: CASTLSTGIQPQHF; CDR3 DNA: TGTGCCAGCACTCTATCGACAGGAATCCAGCCCCAGCATTTT
V gene: TRBV20-1; CDR3 length: 13; clone size: many; J gene: TRBJ2-7; D gene: -; CDR3 protein: CSAQDAHSYEQYF; CDR3 DNA: TGCAGTGCTCAAGACGCACACTCCTACGAGCAGTACTTC
V gene: TRBV6-1; CDR3 length: 14; clone size: -; J gene: TRBJ1-1; D gene: TRBD1; CDR3 protein: CASRGTGRMAEAFF; CDR3 DNA: TGTGCCAGCAGGGGGACAGGGAGGATGGCTGAAGCTTTCTTT
V gene: TRBV14; CDR3 length: 14; clone size: -; J gene: TRBJ2-5; D gene: TRBD1; CDR3 protein: CASSRTGAVETQYF; CDR3 DNA: TGTGCCAGCAGCCGGACAGGGGCCGTAGAGACCCAGTACTTC
V gene: TRBV29-1; CDR3 length: 14; clone size: many; J gene: TRBJ1-2; D gene: -; CDR3 protein: CSATSGAGEGGYTF; CDR3 DNA: TGCAGCGCTACTTCGGGGGCAGGGGAAGGCGGCTACACCTTC
V gene: TRBV4-2; CDR3 length: 15; clone size: many; J gene: TRBJ2-5; D gene: -; CDR3 protein: CASSPTSGAGETQYF; CDR3 DNA: TGTGCCAGCAGCCCAACCTCAGGGGCGGGAGAGACCCAGTACTTC
V gene: TRBV7-2; CDR3 length: 16; clone size: many; J gene: TRBJ2-3; D gene: -; CDR3 protein: CASSSQRGGRTDTQYF; CDR3 DNA: TGTGCCAGCAGCTCCCAGAGGGGGGGACGCACAGATACGCAGTATTTT